What follows are 3 T cell receptor beta chains derived from one specimen sequenced in a study of T-cell memory formation after mild COVID-19. TCRdb recomputed calls from the 5' RACE reads with MiXCR, one row per CDR3 protein. The sample has some 320,000 distinct CDR3 sequences, about 15% seen once. Sequenced input: PBMCs or a T cell subset sorted from them (not recorded which). Receptors were obtained from a man between 18 and 29 years old who had mild COVID-19 (a few samples of this study predate the infection). Cell type and time point are not known.

This clonotype was picked up a small number of times. The DNA for the CDR3 is TGCAGTGCTAGAGATGGACAGGGGGCGGAGCAGTACTTC. It translates to CSARDGQGAEQYF. This chain links TRBV20-1 with TRBJ2-7; 11 bases agree with TRBD1. The junction had 2 bases not matched to a gene; V was cut back by 0 bases and J by 7 bases. The CDR3 totals 13 residues. Germline-derived CDR1 and CDR2 are DFQATT and SNEGSKA (reference sequence).

The V and J genes are TRBV11-3 and TRBJ2-3; tentative D call: TRBD1 (5 bases). This CDR3 contains 13 residues. The germline V gene encodes CDR1 SGHNT and CDR2 YENEEA. V dropped 3 bases and J dropped 4 bases, with 8 bases sitting between them. CDR3 nucleotides: TGTGCCAGCAGCTTTATAGGGGCAGATACGCAGTATTTT. Amino acid sequence: CASSFIGADTQYF.

The chain recombines TRBV29-1 with TRBJ2-2, with 9 bases fitting TRBD1. Trimming took 7 bases from V and 1 from J; bases not matched to a gene: 1. Germline lookup yields CDR1 SQVTM and CDR2 ANQGSEA. The CDR3 runs to 13 residues. This CDR3 is CSGGQGNTGELFF. The CDR3 region has the DNA TGCAGCGGGGGACAGGGGAACACCGGGGAGCTGTTTTTT.